The clone carrying this T cell receptor beta chain was counted many times. Antigen specificity is unknown. The CDR3 sequence is 13 residues long. CDR1 and CDR2 from the germline V gene are MGHRA and YSYEKL. Trimming took off 1 base at V and 12 bases at J, with 16 bases between the two ends. Sorting that relied on CD45RO/CCR7/CD25/CD127/CD95/CD27 yielded CD4+ naive, central memory, regulatory and stem cell-like memory cells. cDNA synthesis used the whole RNA isolate, giving expressed TCRB sequences. Generated by immunoSEQ multiplex PCR, the TCRdb table keeps only in-frame clones and is missing some. The sample includes about 220,000 clones, roughly 10% of them seen just once. This sample is part of a study of beta chain features in type 1 diabetes. About the research overall: Similarity in age, gender and cell yields was seen between patients and healthy donors.

Study observations and caveats: Equally in patients and controls, shorter templates might have been favored by PCR. cDNA-based reads could over-represent cells with high TCR expression.

This TCR came from a man aged 18 to 29 in good health. The sample comprised central memory CD4+ T cells from blood. The gene calls are TRBV4-1 and TRBJ2-7, with D possibly TRBD1 on 6 matching bases. Here the CDR3 DNA reads TGCGCCAGCAGCCAAGTTGCCACAGGGTTCCGGTACTTC. Protein sequence: CASSQVATGFRYF.